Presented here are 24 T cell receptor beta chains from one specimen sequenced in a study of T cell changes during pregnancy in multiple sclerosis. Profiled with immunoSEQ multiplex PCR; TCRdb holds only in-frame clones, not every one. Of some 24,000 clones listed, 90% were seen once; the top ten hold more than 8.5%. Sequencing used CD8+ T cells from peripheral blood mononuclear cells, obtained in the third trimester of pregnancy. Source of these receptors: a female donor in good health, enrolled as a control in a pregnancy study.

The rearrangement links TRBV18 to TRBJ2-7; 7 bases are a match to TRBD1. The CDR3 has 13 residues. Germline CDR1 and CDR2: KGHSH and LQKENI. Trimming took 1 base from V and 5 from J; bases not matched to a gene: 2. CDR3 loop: CASSPQGAHEQYF. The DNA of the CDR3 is TGTGCCAGCTCACCACAGGGGGCACACGAGCAGTACTTC.

In DNA, the CDR3 is TGCGCCAGCAGCCAAGATGCCTCGGGACAGGGCAATTACGAGCAGTACTTC. It codes for CASSQDASGQGNYEQYF. The chain carries TRBV4-1 and TRBJ2-7; 9 nucleotides align to TRBD1. Unmatched junction bases numbered 10, after V lost 0 bases and J lost 4 bases. This CDR3 contains 17 residues. CDR1 and CDR2 from the germline V gene are MGHRA and YSYEKL.

In DNA form, the CDR3 reads TGTGCCAGCTATCGACGGGAGGGATACGAGCAGTACTTC. Protein product: CASYRREGYEQYF. This sequence joins TRBV27 and TRBJ2-7, with 8 bases that match TRBD2. The CDR3 runs to 13 residues. V shed 8 bases and J 4 bases; nucleotides not matched to a gene: 7. Germline values: CDR1 MNHEY, CDR2 SMNVEV (reference sequence).

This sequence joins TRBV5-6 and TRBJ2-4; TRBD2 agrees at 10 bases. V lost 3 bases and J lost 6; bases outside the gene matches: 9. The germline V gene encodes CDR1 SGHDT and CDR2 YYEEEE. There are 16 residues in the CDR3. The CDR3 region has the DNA TGTGCCAGCAGCTACTCTAGCGGGGGCGGGGGAAACATTCAGTACTTC. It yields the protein CASSYSSGGGGNIQYF.

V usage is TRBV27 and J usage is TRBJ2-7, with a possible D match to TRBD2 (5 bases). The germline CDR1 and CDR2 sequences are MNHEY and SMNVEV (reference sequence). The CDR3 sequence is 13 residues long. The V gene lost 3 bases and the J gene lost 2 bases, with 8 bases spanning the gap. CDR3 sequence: CASSFAGTYEQYF. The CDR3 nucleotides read TGTGCCAGCAGTTTCGCGGGCACCTACGAGCAGTACTTC.

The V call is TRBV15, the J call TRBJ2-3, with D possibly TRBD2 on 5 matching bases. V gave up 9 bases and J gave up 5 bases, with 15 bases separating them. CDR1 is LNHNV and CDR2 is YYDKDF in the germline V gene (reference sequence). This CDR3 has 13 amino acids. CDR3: CATCGRREDTQYF. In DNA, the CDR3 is TGTGCCACTTGCGGCCGCCGGGAAGATACGCAGTATTTT.

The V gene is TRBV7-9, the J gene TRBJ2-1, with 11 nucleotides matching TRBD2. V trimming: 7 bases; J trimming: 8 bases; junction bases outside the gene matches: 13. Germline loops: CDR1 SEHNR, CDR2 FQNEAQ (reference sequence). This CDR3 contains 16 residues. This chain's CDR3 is CASTFRSGRAGDEQFF. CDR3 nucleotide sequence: TGTGCCAGCACCTTTCGTAGCGGGAGGGCCGGGGATGAGCAGTTCTTC.

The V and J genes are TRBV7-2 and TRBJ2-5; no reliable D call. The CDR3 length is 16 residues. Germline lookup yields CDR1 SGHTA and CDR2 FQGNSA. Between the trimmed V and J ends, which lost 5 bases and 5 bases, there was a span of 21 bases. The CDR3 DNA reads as TGTGCCAGCAGCCCTCGTGATTGGCCTGGCCAGGAGACCCAGTACTTC. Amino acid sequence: CASSPRDWPGQETQYF.

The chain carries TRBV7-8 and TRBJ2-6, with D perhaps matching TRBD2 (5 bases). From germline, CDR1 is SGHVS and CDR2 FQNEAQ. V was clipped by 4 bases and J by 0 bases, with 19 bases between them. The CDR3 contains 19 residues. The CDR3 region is CASSSHGDSSLSGANVLTF. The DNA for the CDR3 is TGTGCCAGCAGCTCTCACGGGGATAGCTCCCTCTCTGGGGCCAACGTCCTGACTTTC. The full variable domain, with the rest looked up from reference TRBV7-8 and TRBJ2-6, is GAGVSQSPRYKVAKRGQDVALRCDPISGHVSLFWYQQALGQGPEFLTYFQNEAQLDKSGLPSDRFFAERPEGSVSTLKIQRTQQEDSAVYLCASSSHGDSSLSGANVLTFGAGSRLTVL.

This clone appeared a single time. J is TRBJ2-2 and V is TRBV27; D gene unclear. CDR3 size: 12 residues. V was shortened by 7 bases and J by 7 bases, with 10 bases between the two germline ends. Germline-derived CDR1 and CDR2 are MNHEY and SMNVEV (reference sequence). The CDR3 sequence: CASTPGGGELFF. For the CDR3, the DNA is TGTGCCAGCACCCCCGGCGGCGGGGAGCTGTTTTTT.

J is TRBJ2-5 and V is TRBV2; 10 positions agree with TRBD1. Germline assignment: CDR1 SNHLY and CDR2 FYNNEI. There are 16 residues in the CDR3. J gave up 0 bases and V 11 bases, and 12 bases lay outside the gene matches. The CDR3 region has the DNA TGTGCCGGCCGGGACAGGGGAATCCTGTACCAAGAGACCCAGTACTTC. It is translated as CAGRDRGILYQETQYF.

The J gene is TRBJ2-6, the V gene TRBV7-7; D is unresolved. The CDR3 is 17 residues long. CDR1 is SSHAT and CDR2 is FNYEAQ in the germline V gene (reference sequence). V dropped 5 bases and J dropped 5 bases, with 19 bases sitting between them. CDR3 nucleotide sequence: TGTGCCAGCAGCCTGTCAGTGCCACAAAGTCGGGCCAACGTCCTGACTTTC. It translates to CASSLSVPQSRANVLTF.

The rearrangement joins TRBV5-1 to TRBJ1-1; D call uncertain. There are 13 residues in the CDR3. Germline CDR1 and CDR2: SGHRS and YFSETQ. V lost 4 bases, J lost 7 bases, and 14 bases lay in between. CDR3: CASSPEVVGEAFF. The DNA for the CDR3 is TGCGCCAGCAGCCCCGAGGTGGTAGGTGAAGCTTTCTTT.

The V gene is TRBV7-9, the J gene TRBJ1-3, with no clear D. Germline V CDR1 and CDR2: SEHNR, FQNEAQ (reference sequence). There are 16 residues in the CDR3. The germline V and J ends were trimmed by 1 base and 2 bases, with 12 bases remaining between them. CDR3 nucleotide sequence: TGTGCCAGCAGCTTAGTAGGCTCGGGAACTGGAAACACCATATATTTT. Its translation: CASSLVGSGTGNTIYF.

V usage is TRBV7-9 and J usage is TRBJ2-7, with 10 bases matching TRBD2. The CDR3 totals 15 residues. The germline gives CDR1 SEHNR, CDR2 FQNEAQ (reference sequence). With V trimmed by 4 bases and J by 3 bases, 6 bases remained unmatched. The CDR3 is CASSSSGRGVYEQYF. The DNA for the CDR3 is TGTGCCAGCAGCTCTAGCGGGAGAGGAGTCTACGAGCAGTACTTC. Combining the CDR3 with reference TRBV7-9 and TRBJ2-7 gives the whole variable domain DTGVSQNPRHKITKRGQNVTFRCDPISEHNRLYWYRQTLGQGPEFLTYFQNEAQLEKSRLLSDRFSAERPKGSFSTLEIQRTEQGDSAMYLCASSSSGRGVYEQYFGPGTRLTVT.

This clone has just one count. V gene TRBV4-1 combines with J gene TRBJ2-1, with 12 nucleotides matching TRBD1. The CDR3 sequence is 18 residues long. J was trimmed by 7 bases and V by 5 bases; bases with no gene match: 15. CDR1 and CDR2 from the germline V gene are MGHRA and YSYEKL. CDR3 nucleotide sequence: TGCGCCAGCAGCATACTAATTACCGGGACAGGGGGCCAAAATGAGCAGTTCTTC. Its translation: CASSILITGTGGQNEQFF.

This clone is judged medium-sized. This chain's CDR3 is CASSGESGRGPDTQYF. CDR3 sequence (DNA): TGTGCCAGCAGTGGAGAAAGCGGGAGGGGACCAGATACGCAGTATTTT. The chain recombines TRBV6-4 with TRBJ2-3; 10 nucleotides align to TRBD2. J lost 4 bases, V lost 4 bases, and 8 bases had no gene match. The germline gives CDR1 MRHNA, CDR2 SNTAGT. The CDR3 is made up of 16 amino acids.

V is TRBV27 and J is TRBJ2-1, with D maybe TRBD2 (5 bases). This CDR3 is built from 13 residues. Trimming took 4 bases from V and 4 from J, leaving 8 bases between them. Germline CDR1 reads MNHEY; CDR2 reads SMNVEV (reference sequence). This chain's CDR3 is CASSYGIYNEQFF. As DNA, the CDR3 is TGTGCCAGCAGTTACGGGATTTACAATGAGCAGTTCTTC.

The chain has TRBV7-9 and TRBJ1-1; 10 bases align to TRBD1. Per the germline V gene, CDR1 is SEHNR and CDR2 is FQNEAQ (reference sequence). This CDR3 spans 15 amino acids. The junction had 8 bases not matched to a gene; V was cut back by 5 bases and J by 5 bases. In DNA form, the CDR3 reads TGTGCCAGCAGCGACGACAGGGGGCCAAGTACTGAAGCTTTCTTT. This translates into CASSDDRGPSTEAFF.

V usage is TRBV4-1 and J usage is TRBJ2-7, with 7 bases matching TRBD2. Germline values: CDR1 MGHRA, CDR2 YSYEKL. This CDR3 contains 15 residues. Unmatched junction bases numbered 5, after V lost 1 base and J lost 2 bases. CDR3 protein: CASSQVASGTYEQYF. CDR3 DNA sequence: TGCGCCAGCAGCCAAGTAGCGAGCGGGACCTACGAGCAGTACTTC.

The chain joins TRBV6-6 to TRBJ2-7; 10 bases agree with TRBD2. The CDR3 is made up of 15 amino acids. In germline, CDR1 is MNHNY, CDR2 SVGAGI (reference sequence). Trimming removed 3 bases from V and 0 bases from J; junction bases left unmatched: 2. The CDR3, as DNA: TGTGCCAGCAGTTATAGCGGGGGGAGCTCCTACGAGCAGTACTTC. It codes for CASSYSGGSSYEQYF.

The chain's CDR3 is CASSMWTGLEKAFF. CDR3 nucleotide sequence: TGTGCCAGCAGCATGTGGACAGGGTTAGAGAAAGCTTTCTTT. The chain employs TRBV7-9 and TRBJ1-1; 8 nucleotides agree with TRBD1. CDR1 SEHNR and CDR2 FQNEAQ come from the germline V gene (reference sequence). The junction had 11 bases not matched to a gene; V was cut back by 5 bases and J by 9 bases. The CDR3 runs 14 residues.

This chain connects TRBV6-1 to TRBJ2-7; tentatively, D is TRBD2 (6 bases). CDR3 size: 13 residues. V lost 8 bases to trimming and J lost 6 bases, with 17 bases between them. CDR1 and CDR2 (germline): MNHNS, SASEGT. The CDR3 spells CASYGGLISEQYF. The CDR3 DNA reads TGTGCCAGCTATGGGGGGTTGATCTCCGAGCAGTACTTC.

CDR3 DNA sequence: TGTGCCAGCAGTGAAGCACAGGGAAACGATGTTGAAGCTTTCTTT. Amino acid sequence: CASSEAQGNDVEAFF. This chain uses TRBV2 with TRBJ1-1, with a weak D call TRBD1 (6 bases). The CDR3 extends over 15 amino acids. The V end was cut by 0 bases, the J end by 7 bases, with 15 bases between. In germline, CDR1 is SNHLY, CDR2 FYNNEI. Complete variable domain (other parts from reference TRBV2 and TRBJ1-1): EPEVTQTPSHQVTQMGQEVILRCVPISNHLYFYWYRQILGQKVEFLVSFYNNEISEKSEIFDDQFSVERPDGSNFTLKIRSTKLEDSAMYFCASSEAQGNDVEAFFGQGTRLTVV.